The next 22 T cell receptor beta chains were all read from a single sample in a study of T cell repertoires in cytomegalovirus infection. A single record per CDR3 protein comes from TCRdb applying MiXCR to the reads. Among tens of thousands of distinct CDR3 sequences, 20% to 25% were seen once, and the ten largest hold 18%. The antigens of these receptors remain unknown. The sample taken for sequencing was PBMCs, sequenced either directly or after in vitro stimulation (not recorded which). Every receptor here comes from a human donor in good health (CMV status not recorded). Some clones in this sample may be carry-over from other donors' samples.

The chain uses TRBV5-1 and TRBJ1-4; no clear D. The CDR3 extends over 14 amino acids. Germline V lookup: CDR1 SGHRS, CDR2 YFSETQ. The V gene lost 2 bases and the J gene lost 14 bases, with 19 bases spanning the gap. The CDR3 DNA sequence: TGCGCCAGCAGCTTTGGACCCGCCGCTGAGAGGCTGTTTTTT. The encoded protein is CASSFGPAAERLFF.

The CDR3: CSVEGPAGKSTDTQYF. In DNA form, the CDR3 reads TGCAGCGTTGAAGGCCCAGCGGGGAAGAGCACAGATACGCAGTATTTT. The chain uses TRBV29-1 and TRBJ2-3, with 7 bases that match TRBD2. The CDR3 covers 16 residues. V lost 1 base, J lost 0 bases, and 7 bases stayed unmatched. Germline CDR1 and CDR2: SQVTM and ANQGSEA.

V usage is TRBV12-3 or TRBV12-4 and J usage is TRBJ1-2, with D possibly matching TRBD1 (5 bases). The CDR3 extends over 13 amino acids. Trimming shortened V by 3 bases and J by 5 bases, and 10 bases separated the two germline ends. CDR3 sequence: CASSLGQRYGYTF. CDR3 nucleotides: TGTGCCAGCAGTTTGGGGCAGAGATATGGCTACACCTTC.

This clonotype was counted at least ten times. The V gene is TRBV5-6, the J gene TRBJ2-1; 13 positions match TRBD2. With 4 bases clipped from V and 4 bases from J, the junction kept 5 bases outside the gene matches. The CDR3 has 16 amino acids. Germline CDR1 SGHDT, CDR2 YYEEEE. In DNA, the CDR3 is TGTGCCAGCAGCCAAACTAGCGGGAGGGTGTACAATGAGCAGTTCTTC. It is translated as CASSQTSGRVYNEQFF. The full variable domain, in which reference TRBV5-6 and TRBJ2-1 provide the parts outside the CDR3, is DAGVTQSPTHLIKTRGQQVTLRCSPKSGHDTVSWYQQALGQGPQFIFQYYEEEERQRGNFPDRFSGHQFPNYSSELNVNALLLGDSALYLCASSQTSGRVYNEQFFGPGTRLTVL.

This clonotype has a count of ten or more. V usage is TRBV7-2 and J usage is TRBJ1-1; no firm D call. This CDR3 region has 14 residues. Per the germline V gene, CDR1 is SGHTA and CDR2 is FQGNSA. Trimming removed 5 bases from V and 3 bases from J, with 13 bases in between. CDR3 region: CASSPRSGYTEAFF. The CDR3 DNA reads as TGTGCCAGCAGCCCCAGATCAGGTTACACTGAAGCTTTCTTT.

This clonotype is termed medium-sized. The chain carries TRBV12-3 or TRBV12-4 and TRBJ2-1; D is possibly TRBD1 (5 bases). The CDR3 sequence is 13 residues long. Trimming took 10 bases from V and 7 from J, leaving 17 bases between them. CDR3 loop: CATTQVSANEQFF. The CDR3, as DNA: TGTGCCACCACACAGGTTTCGGCTAATGAGCAGTTCTTC.

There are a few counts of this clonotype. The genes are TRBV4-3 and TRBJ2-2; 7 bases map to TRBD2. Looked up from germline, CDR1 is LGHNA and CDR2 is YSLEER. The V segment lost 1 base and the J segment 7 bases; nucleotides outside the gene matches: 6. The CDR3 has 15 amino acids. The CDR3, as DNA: TGCGCCAGCAGCCAAGCGCTAGCGGAGGGCGGGGAGCTGTTTTTT. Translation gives CASSQALAEGGELFF.

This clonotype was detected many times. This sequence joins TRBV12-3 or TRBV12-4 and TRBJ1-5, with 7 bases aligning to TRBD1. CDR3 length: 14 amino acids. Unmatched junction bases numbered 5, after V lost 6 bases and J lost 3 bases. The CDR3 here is CASSSDRDNQPQHF. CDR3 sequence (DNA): TGTGCCAGCAGCTCCGACAGGGACAATCAGCCCCAGCATTTT.

CDR3 nucleotide sequence: TGCAGTGCTAGAGATCTTCGGGGGGGTCAAGAGACCCAGTACTTC. As protein: CSARDLRGGQETQYF. The V and J genes are TRBV20-1 and TRBJ2-5, with 8 nucleotides matching TRBD2. Germline lookup yields CDR1 DFQATT and CDR2 SNEGSKA (reference sequence). The CDR3 is made up of 15 amino acids. With 0 bases clipped from V and 2 bases from J, the junction kept 5 bases outside the gene matches.

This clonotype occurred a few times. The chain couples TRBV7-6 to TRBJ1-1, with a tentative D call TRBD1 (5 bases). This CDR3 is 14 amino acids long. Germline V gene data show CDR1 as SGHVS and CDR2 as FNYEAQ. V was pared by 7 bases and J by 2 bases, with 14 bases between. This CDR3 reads CASTETDTNTEAFF. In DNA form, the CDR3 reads TGTGCCAGCACCGAGACAGATACCAACACTGAAGCTTTCTTT. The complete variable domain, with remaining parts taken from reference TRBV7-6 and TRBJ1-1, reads GAGVSQSPRYKVTKRGQDVALRCDPISGHVSLYWYRQALGQGPEFLTYFNYEAQQDKSGLPNDRFSAERPEGSISTLTIQRTEQRDSAMYRCASTETDTNTEAFFGQGTRLTVV.

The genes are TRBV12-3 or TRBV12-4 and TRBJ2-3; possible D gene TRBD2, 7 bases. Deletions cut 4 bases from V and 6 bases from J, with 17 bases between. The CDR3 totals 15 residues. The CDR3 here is CASSWHPRGGDTQYF. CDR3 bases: TGTGCCAGCAGTTGGCACCCCAGGGGAGGGGATACGCAGTATTTT.

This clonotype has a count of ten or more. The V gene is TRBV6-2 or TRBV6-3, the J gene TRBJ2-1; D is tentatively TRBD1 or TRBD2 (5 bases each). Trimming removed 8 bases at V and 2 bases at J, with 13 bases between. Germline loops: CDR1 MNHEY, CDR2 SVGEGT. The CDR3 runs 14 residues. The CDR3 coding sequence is TGTGCCAGCGACAGCGGAGCGCCCTACAATGAGCAGTTCTTC. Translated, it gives CASDSGAPYNEQFF.

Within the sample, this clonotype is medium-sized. The CDR3 region has the DNA TGTGCCAGCAGCCCCCTAGCGGGGGTGTATTCACCCCTCCACTTT. It translates to CASSPLAGVYSPLHF. The rearrangement joins TRBV12-3 or TRBV12-4 to TRBJ1-6, with D possibly being TRBD1 (5 bases). The CDR3 sequence is 15 residues long. V lost 6 bases and J 8 bases, leaving 17 bases between the germline ends.

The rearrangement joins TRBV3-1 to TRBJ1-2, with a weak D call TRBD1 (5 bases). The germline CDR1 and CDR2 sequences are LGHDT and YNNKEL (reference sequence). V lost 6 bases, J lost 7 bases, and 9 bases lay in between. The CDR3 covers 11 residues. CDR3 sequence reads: CASRSGSGYTF. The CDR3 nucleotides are TGTGCCAGCAGGTCAGGGAGTGGCTACACCTTC.

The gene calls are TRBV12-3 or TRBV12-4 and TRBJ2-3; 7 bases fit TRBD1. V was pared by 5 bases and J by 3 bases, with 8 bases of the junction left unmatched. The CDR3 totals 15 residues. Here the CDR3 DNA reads TGTGCCAGCAGTGCGAAAGGGGGCTCTACAGATACGCAGTATTTT. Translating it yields CASSAKGGSTDTQYF.

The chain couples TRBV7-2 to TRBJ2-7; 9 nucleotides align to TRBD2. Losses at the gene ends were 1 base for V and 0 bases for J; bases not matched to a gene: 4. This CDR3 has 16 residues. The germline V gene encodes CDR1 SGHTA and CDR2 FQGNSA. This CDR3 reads CASSLVSGSDSYEQYF. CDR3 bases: TGTGCCAGCAGCTTAGTTAGCGGGAGTGACTCCTACGAGCAGTACTTC.

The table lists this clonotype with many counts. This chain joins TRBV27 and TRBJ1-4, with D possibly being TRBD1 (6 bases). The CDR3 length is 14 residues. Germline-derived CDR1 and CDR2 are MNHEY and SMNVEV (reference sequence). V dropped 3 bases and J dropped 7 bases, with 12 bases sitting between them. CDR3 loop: CASSFGKGVEKLFF. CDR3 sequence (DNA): TGTGCCAGCAGTTTTGGAAAGGGGGTTGAAAAACTGTTTTTT.

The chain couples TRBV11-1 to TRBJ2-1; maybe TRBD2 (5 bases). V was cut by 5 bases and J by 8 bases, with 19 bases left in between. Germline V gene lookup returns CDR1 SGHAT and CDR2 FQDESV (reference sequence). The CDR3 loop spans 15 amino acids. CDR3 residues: CASSPGGTVVDEQFF. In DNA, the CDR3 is TGTGCCAGCAGCCCAGGAGGTACGGTGGTCGATGAGCAGTTCTTC. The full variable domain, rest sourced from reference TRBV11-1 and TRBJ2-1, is EAEVAQSPRYKITEKSQAVAFWCDPISGHATLYWYRQILGQGPELLVQFQDESVVDDSQLPKDRFSAERLKGVDSTLKIQPAELGDSAMYLCASSPGGTVVDEQFFGPGTRLTVL.

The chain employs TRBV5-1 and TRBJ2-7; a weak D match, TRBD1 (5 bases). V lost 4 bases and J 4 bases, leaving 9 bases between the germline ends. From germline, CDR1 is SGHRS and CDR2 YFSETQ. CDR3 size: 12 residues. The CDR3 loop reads CASSIDRYEQYF. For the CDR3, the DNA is TGCGCCAGCAGCATTGACAGATACGAGCAGTACTTC.

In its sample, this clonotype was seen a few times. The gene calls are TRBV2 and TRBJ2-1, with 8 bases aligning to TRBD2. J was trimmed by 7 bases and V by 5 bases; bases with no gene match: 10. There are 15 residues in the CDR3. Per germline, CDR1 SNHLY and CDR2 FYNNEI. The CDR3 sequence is CASSTPGLEVNEQFF. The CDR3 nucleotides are TGTGCCAGCAGTACCCCGGGACTAGAGGTAAATGAGCAGTTCTTC.

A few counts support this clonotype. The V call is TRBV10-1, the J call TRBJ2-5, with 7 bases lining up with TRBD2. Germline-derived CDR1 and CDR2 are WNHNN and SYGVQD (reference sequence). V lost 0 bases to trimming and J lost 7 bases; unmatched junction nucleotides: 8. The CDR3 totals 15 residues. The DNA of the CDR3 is TGCGCCAGCAGTGAGTCGGGAGGGTCCAGTGGGACCCAGTACTTC. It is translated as CASSESGGSSGTQYF.

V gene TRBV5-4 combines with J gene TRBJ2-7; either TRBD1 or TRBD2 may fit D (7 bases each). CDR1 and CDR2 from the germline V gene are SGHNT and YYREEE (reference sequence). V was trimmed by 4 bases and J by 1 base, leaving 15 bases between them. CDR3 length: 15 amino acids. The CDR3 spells CASSPQGGVSYEQYF. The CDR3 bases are TGTGCCAGCAGCCCTCAGGGGGGGGTATCCTACGAGCAGTACTTC.